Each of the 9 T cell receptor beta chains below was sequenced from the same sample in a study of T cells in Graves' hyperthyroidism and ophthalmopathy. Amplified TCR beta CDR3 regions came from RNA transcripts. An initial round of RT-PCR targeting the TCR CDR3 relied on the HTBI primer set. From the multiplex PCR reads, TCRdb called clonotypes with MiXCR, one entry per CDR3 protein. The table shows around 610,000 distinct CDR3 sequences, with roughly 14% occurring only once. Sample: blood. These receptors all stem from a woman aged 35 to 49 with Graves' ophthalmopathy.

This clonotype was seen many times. The CDR3 DNA follows: TGTGCCAGCAGTGACTCGGACACCGGGGAGCTGTTTTTT. It encodes CASSDSDTGELFF. The chain has TRBV6-4 and TRBJ2-2; D not resolved. Germline-derived CDR1 and CDR2 are MRHNA and SNTAGT. V was shortened by 0 bases and J by 3 bases, with 2 bases between the two germline ends. This CDR3 comprises 13 residues.

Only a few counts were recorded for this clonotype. CDR3 residues: CASSLMAGGHQETQYF. For the CDR3, the DNA is TGTGCCAGCAGCCTAATGGCGGGGGGCCACCAAGAGACCCAGTACTTC. The chain links TRBV7-2 to TRBJ2-5, with 8 bases that match TRBD2. V lost 5 bases to trimming and J lost 0 bases; unmatched junction nucleotides: 8. From germline, CDR1 is SGHTA and CDR2 FQGNSA. This CDR3 has 16 residues.

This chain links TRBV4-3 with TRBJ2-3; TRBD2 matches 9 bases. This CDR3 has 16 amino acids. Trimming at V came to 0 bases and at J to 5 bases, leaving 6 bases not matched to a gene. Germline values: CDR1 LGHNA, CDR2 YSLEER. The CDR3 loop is CASSQELREGVDTQYF. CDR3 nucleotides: TGCGCCAGCAGCCAAGAACTGCGGGAGGGCGTAGATACGCAGTATTTT.

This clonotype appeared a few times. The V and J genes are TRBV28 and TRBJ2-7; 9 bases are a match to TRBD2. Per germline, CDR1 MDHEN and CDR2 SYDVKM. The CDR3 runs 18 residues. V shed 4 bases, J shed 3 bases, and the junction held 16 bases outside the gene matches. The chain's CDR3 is CASSSSWGSGSSFYEQYF. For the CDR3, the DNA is TGTGCCAGCAGTTCCTCTTGGGGTAGCGGGAGTTCATTCTACGAGCAGTACTTC.

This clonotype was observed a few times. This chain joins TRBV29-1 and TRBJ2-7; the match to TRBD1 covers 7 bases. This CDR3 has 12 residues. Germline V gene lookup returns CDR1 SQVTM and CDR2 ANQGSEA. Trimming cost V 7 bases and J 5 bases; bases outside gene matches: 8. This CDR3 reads CSALGQGDEQYF. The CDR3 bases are TGCAGCGCTCTGGGGCAGGGGGACGAGCAGTACTTC.

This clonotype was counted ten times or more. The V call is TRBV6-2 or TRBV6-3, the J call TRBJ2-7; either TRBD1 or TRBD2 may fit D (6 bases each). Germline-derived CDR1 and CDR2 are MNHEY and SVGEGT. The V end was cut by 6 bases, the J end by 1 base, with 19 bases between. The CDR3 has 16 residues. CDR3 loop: CASRRGGSGNSYEQYF. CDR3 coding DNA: TGTGCCAGCAGGCGAGGGGGGAGCGGAAATTCCTACGAGCAGTACTTC.

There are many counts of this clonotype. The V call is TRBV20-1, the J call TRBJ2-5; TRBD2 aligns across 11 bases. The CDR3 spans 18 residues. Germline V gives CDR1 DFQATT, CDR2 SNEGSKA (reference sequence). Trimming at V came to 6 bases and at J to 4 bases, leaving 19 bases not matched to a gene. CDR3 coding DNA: TGCAGTGCCTACAGACTAGCGGGACAGCCCGGGGGGGGAGAGACCCAGTACTTC. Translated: CSAYRLAGQPGGGETQYF.

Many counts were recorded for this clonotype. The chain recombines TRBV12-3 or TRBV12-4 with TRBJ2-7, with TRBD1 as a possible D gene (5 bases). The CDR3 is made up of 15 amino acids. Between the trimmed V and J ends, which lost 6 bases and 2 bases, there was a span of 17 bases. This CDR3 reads CASSPWAGKPYEQYF. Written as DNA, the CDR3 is TGTGCCAGCAGCCCCTGGGCAGGGAAGCCCTACGAGCAGTACTTC.

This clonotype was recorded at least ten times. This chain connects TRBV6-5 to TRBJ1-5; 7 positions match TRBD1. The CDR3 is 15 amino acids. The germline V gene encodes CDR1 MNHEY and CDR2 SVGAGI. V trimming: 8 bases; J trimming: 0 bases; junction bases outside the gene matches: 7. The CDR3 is CASLTQGDSNQPQHF. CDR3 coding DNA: TGTGCCAGCCTTACTCAGGGGGATAGCAATCAGCCCCAGCATTTT.